This T cell receptor beta chain originates from a study of blood T cell repertoires in COVID-19. Self-reported history from a screening survey and questionnaire set each donor's cohort. CDR3 length: 12 residues. Authors' processing steps: Reference gene primers were amplified, and this amplification served to estimate nucleated cell counts. The data were produced by immunoSEQ multiplex PCR, yet TCRdb's version contains in-frame clones alone and is incomplete. That table furnishes V, J and clone size, whereas the DNA furnished D and trimming. The data hold hundreds of thousands of clones, with nearly 90% observed a single time.

This sequence originates from a man aged 25-45 years who had been exposed to COVID-19. The chain has TRBV12-1 and TRBJ2-1; TRBD2 is taken as the D call from the table, unchecked against the DNA. TRBV12-1 is assigned pseudogene status. Sequenced sample: PBMCs or T cells enriched from blood (not recorded which). The DNA for the CDR3 is TGTGCCAGCAGCTTTGGTCGCAATGAGCAGTTCTTC. As protein: CASSFGRNEQFF.